This TCR beta chain emerged from a study of cytomegalovirus exposure and HLA in healthy donors. On the study more broadly: Just over 80% of around 400 genotyped donors fell in the Caucasian-associated ancestry cluster.

This clone was recorded a few times. As yet, its antigen is unknown. Notes on the study in general: Later analysis identified a missense DCLRE1C variant that was linked to TCR beta V- and J-gene trimming. Most subjects had HLA-A and HLA-B alleles reportedly predicted accurately by TCR beta sequences. An Asian-associated ancestry cluster reportedly showed fewer N-insertions than the roughly 700-donor mean in a later analysis.

This CDR3 contains 15 residues. CDR1 and CDR2 (germline): SQVTM, ANQGSEA. J gave up 3 bases and V 0 bases, and 7 bases lay outside the gene matches. PCR involved 60 Vbeta and 13 Jbeta primers. Assay: immunoSEQ multiplex PCR; the TCRdb copy retains only in-frame clones and omits some. This sample has about 89,000 clones, with under 80% found just once. The V gene is TRBV29-1, the J gene TRBJ2-7, with 8 bases aligning to TRBD1. Sequenced sample: PBMCs. This sequence was found in a male donor in good health and CMV-seronegative. This chain's CDR3 is CSVEELGTGGYEQYF. The CDR3 bases are TGCAGCGTTGAAGAGCTTGGAACAGGGGGCTACGAGCAGTACTTC.